The TCR beta chain described here comes from a study of human T cells and chemical hapten exposure (dated by TCRdb to the early 2020s). At the level of the whole study: For sensitization, 2% DPC in acetone was applied to a 2 cm by 2 cm area of upper inner arm skin. Patch tests used Finn chambers with 0.01% DPC on the upper back, scored after 6 days by International Contact Dermatitis Research Group standards. Some 29 alopecia patients provided blood for TCR sequencing at one to four time points (pre-sensitization, 2, 6 and 24 weeks). The mostly female patient cohort included alopecia areata with under or over 50% scalp involvement, alopecia totalis and alopecia universalis. The study tracked peripheral blood TCR repertoire changes in vivo during primary and secondary sensitization to the hapten diphenylcyclopropenone (DPC) in alopecia patients. Throughout the roughly 23-week study period, patients were also given weekly therapeutic DPC doses on the scalp. Blood was sampled from patients pre-sensitization (week 0) and at 2, 6 and about 24 weeks after DPC sensitization. Libraries were pooled for sequencing, and per-sample TCR yields varied mainly because of small differences in library volumes within the pool. Study-wide findings and limitations: Patch test score correlated positively with the number of PT1 expanded TCRs, reaching significance at thresholds 8, 16 and 32 but not at 4. All patients had alopecia, a presumed autoimmune disease, so their immune response might differ from that of healthy individuals. Repeated subsampling changed both the strength of the expansion versus patch-test correlation and the threshold at which that correlation became significant. DPC sensitization did not change the number of TCRs with a frequency above 1 in 1000, and there was no evidence of changes in global repertoire structure. Compared with pre-sensitization or healthy control sets, expanded TCRs formed significantly more large CDR3 similarity clusters, which is consistent with antigen-driven responses.

Library construction relied on RACE. Sequencer: NextSeq 500. During library preparation, unique molecular identifiers were attached to individual cDNA molecules so that TCRs could be counted in a quantitative, reproducible way. Each blood RNA sample was used to sequence both TCR alpha and TCR beta chains. For the original study's pipeline: The median number of TCRs per sample was roughly 98,000, ranging from roughly 23,224 to 690,600. The Decombinator software suite was used to annotate V, J and CDR3 in the TCR reads. For the PS versus PT1 abundance plots, all samples were subsampled to the same number of TCRs (28,000). TCRs were defined as expanded if absent before sensitization and observed at least eight times at the 2-week time point. TCRdb redid the processing of the public reads, applying fastp at Q25 and MiXCR, and retained in-frame beta chains. Duplicate CDR3 protein sequences are folded into a single record with the most common DNA and genes. The V and J calls and clone size come from TCRdb's table, not from the authors' own analysis. This sample lists tens of thousands of distinct CDR3 sequences; 8.5% to 14% were detected once. Of the sample, 1.4% falls within the top ten clones.

This clonotype was detected ten times or more. The antigen this receptor binds is unknown. Base quality data are lacking; no much larger clone is found one base away. Sequences SGHDN (CDR1) and FVKESK (CDR2) are obtained from the germline V gene. The CDR3 measures 15 amino acids from cysteine to phenylalanine. Only CDR3 DNA remains: 45 bases, in frame from the first base. Trimming takes 4 bases from V and 3 bases from J, and the germline ends sit 15 bases apart. The sample's time point label is to be understood as: patch test 3, about 24 weeks after DPC sensitization. What the treatment or condition label conveys for this sample: therapeutic diphenylcyclopropenone sensitization with weekly scalp DPC. At every patch-test visit, the blood draw took place before the patch test was put on. To be eligible, patients had to be aged 18 to 70, diagnosed with alopecia and judged suitable for DPC therapy, while pregnant patients were excluded. Unfractionated whole blood was collected in Tempus Blood RNA tubes, and total RNA was extracted from that blood.

This specimen was whole blood, taken in connection with sensitization to the hapten diphenylcyclopropenone (DPC). Recombination connected TRBV14 to TRBJ2-5; a weak D assignment points to TRBD2 (5 bases agree). This TCR derives from a woman in her 50s with alopecia areata. Some clones in this sample may be carry-over from other donors' samples. The CDR3 corresponds to CASSPSRLSKETQYF. The bases are TGTGCCAGCAGCCCTAGCCGGCTTTCCAAAGAGACCCAGTACTTC.